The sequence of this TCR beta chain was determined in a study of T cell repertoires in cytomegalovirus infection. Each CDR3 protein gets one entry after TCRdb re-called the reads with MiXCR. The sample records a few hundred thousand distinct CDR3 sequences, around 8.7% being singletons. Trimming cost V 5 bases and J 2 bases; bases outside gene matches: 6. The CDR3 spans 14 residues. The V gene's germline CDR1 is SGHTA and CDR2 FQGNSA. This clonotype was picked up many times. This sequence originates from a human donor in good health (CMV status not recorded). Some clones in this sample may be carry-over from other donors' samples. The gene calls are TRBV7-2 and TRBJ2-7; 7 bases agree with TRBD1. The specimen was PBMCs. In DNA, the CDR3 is TGTGCCAGCAGCCCAGGGACAGTACCCTACGAGCAGTACTTC. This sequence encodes CASSPGTVPYEQYF.